This TCR beta chain derives from a study of T cell responses to AZD1222 COVID-19 vaccine (dated by TCRdb to the early 2020s). With regard to the full study: AZD1222 recipients given second doses at about 4 weeks or at about 12 weeks were pooled, since spike-specific TCR depth and breadth were not found to differ between the two schedules. A total of 233 trial participants underwent TCR sequencing, of whom 207 had received two doses of AZD1222 and around 25 had received two doses of the MenACWY control vaccine. Trial participants were enrolled by age into 18-55, 56-69 and 70-plus year subgroups, with roughly 150, 30 and 60 TCR-sequenced participants respectively. Results and caveats for the whole study, not just this receptor: Because no samples from the day 14 peak response were available, repertoires could be characterized only after the peak T cell response. Only five or six AZD1222 recipients were SARS-CoV-2 seropositive at baseline, limiting conclusions about previously exposed vaccinees. Reportedly, close to half of the unique spike-specific TCRs recognized epitopes lying outside the regions that are mutated in the B.1.351 and B.1.1.7 variants. After two AZD1222 doses, spike-specific TCR breadth and depth were significantly higher than at day 0 and than in MenACWY recipients. In the small 56-69-year group, the increase in depth fell short of significance, most likely because of low power. Participants were mostly white British and included more females than males, and it was suggested by the authors that clonal diversity may have been underestimated. CD4 TCRs associated with the vaccine covered the entire spike protein, and the dominant responses were in regions 160-218 and 743-854.

The CDR3 regions of human TCRbeta chains were subjected to immunosequencing. In the source study's methods: TCRs in the repertoires were matched against a reference library of SARS-CoV-2-specific TCRs that had been generated with the MIRA antigen-specificity platform. Breadth meant the fraction of unique TCRs that were SARS-CoV-2-associated, whereas depth meant the fraction of total T cells that were SARS-CoV-2-associated. Each spike-specific TCR was assigned to its reactive spike region and to a CD4 or CD8 class using the MIRA data. Log10-transformed breadth and depth values were compared by one-way ANOVA with Sidak's multiple comparisons tests. As stored in TCRdb, this immuneACCESS dataset retains in-frame rearrangements with V and J assigned. A fraction of the clones does not appear; measured against another copy, unresolved V genes explain less than half of the discrepancy, and the remainder lacks a known reason. V and J calls and clone size are those listed in that table; D and trimming were worked out from the DNA. The sample data list 150,000 to 200,000 clones, and approximately 92% of these were observed just once. The ten most abundant clones make up 8% to 13% of the sample.

With regard to this clone: No antigen is known for it. Within one base of it there is no much larger clone, and no base qualities were kept.

The sample's time point label is to be understood as: baseline before first vaccination. Samples from vaccinated people were obtained from the UK trials COV001 and COV002, which included a single-blind randomized controlled phase 2/3 trial of AZD1222 (ChAdOx1 nCoV-19) in healthy adults. Trial participant PBMC samples were collected at day 0 and day 28 after the second dose for TCRbeta chain sequencing. From the germline V gene, CDR1 is SGHTA and CDR2 is FQGNSA. The CDR3 holds 16 amino acids from the cysteine to the phenylalanine. The sequence is cut down to CDR3 DNA, 48 bases in frame from base 1. Ends trimmed: V by 5 bases, J by 3 bases; bases unmatched to a gene: 8.

The sample in question was peripheral blood, obtained on day 0 of AZD1222 vaccination. The rearranged segments are TRBV7-2 and TRBJ1-3; a stretch of 9 junction bases matches TRBD1. The sequence was collected from an adult in good health. The nucleotide sequence is given as TGTGCCAGCAGCCTCACGGGGACAGGGAGTGGAAACACCATATATTTT. Translated, this is CASSLTGTGSGNTIYF. With the portions outside the CDR3 filled from the reference TRBV7-2 and TRBJ1-3 genes, the complete variable region becomes GAGVSQSPSNKVTEKGKDVELRCDPISGHTALYWYRQSLGQGLEFLIYFQGNSAPDKSGLPSDRFSAERTGGSVSTLTIQRTQQEDSAVYLCASSLTGTGSGNTIYFGEGSWLTVV.